The text below deals with one T cell receptor (beta chain). As defined, naive CD8 cells were CD45RO-negative and positively selected for CCR7, with terminally differentiated effector memory CD45RA+ cells excluded. These data originate in a study of shared clonotypes between healthy human individuals. Study as a whole: CD4 naive and CD4 memory each took three plates per donor, while CD8 naive took two and CD8 memory one.

The protocol was immunoSEQ multiplex PCR, while the TCRdb copy is restricted to in-frame clones and leaves out a portion. Here the sample spans about 680,000 clones, 92% being singletons. Germline CDR1 is PRHDT and CDR2 is FYEKMQ (reference sequence). V gave up 8 bases and J gave up 7 bases; unmatched junction bases: 8. The CDR3 sequence is 13 residues long. The receptor's source is a man aged 30-40 years in good health. This chain connects TRBV13 to TRBJ2-1; TRBD2 aligns across 7 bases. Sequenced sample: naive CD8+ T cells sorted from blood. DNA of the CDR3: TGTGCCAGCGGAGAGGGCGGGAGAAATGAGCAGTTCTTC. Its protein is CASGEGGRNEQFF.